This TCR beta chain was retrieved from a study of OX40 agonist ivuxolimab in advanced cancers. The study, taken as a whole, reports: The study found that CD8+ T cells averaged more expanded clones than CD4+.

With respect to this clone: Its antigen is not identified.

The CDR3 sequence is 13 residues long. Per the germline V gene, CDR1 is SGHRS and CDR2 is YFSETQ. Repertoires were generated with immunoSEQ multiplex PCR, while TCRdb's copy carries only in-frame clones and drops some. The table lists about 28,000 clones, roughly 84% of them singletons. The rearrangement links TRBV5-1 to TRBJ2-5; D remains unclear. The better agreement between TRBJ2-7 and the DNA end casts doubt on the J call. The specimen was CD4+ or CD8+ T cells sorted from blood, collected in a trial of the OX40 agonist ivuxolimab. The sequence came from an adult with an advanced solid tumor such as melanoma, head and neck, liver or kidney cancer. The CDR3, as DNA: TGCGCCAGCAGCTTGGCCAAGTCCTACGAGCAGTACTTC. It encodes CASSLAKSYEQYF.